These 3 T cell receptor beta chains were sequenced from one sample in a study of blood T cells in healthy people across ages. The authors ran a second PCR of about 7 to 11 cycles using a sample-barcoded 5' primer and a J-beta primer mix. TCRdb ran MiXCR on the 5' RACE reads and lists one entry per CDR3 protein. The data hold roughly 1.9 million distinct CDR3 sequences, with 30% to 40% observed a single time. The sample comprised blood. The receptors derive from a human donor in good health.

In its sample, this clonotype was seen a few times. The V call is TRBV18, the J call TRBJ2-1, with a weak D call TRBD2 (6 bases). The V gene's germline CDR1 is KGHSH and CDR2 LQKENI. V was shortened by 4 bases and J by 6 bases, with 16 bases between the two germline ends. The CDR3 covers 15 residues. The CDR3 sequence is CASSQESGGVNEQFF. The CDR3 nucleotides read TGTGCCAGCTCACAAGAGTCGGGCGGGGTCAATGAGCAGTTCTTC.

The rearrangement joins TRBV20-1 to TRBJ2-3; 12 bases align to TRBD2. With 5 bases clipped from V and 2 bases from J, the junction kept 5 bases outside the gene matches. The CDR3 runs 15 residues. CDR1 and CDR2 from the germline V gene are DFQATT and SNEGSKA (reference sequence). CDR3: CSAPGLAGTTDTQYF. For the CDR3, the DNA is TGCAGTGCTCCAGGACTAGCGGGGACCACAGATACGCAGTATTTT.

This CDR3 is CASGHSSYNEQFF. CDR3 bases: TGTGCCAGCGGACATTCTTCCTACAATGAGCAGTTCTTC. V gene TRBV12-3 or TRBV12-4 combines with J gene TRBJ2-1; tentative D call: TRBD1 (5 bases). V was cut by 8 bases and J by 1 base, with 9 bases left in between. The CDR3 runs 13 residues.